These 15 T cell receptor beta chains came from one sample sequenced in a study of cytomegalovirus exposure and HLA in healthy donors. Assay used: immunoSEQ multiplex PCR; TCRdb lists only in-frame clones, some missing. This sample has 100,000 to 150,000 clones; about 87% occur once, and the top ten carry more than 1.5%. The sequenced sample consisted of PBMCs. The source is a man in his late teens or twenties in good health and CMV-seronegative.

In its sample, this clone was seen once. The V and J genes are TRBV5-1 and TRBJ1-1; D unclear. From germline, CDR1 is SGHRS and CDR2 YFSETQ. This CDR3 is 17 amino acids long. V lost 3 bases and J lost 0, with 18 bases in between. For the CDR3, the DNA is TGCGCCAGCAGCTACCGACGACAACTTTCCATGAACACTGAAGCTTTCTTT. Residues: CASSYRRQLSMNTEAFF.

The CDR3 DNA sequence: TGTGCCAGCAGGGCAGGGGAAGGCACTGAAGCTTTCTTT. Encoded protein: CASRAGEGTEAFF. The rearrangement links TRBV6-6 to TRBJ1-1; the D gene is possibly TRBD1 (6 bases). Trimming took off 6 bases at V and 4 bases at J, with 12 bases between the two ends. Germline lookup yields CDR1 MNHNY and CDR2 SVGAGI (reference sequence). This CDR3 contains 13 residues.

As DNA, the CDR3 is TGTGCCAGCAGAGGGACTGGGCAGAAGCCCTCCTACGAGCAGTACTTC. Amino acid sequence: CASRGTGQKPSYEQYF. The chain joins TRBV7-2 to TRBJ2-7; a weak D match, TRBD2 (6 bases). Trimming removed 6 bases at V and 0 bases at J, with 18 bases between. Germline V gene lookup returns CDR1 SGHTA and CDR2 FQGNSA. The CDR3 is 16 residues long.

This chain connects TRBV7-9 to TRBJ2-1, with 11 nucleotides matching TRBD2. V dropped 4 bases and J dropped 7; count of bases not matched to a gene: 3. Germline loops: CDR1 SEHNR, CDR2 FQNEAQ (reference sequence). CDR3 length: 14 amino acids. The CDR3 is CASSSSGGLNEQFF. In DNA, the CDR3 is TGTGCCAGCAGCTCTAGCGGGGGGTTAAATGAGCAGTTCTTC.

The chain uses TRBV11-2 and TRBJ1-2; the D is unclear. The CDR3 totals 13 residues. Germline lookup yields CDR1 SGHAT and CDR2 FQNNGV. V lost 5 bases and J 2 bases, leaving 9 bases between the germline ends. CDR3 sequence (DNA): TGTGCCAGCAGCCAAGTGGAGAACTATGGCTACACCTTC. Its translation: CASSQVENYGYTF.

V gene TRBV11-2 combines with J gene TRBJ2-7, with D perhaps matching TRBD2 (5 bases). V lost 1 base and J 2 bases, leaving 12 bases between the germline ends. The CDR3 sequence is 15 residues long. Looked up from germline, CDR1 is SGHAT and CDR2 is FQNNGV. The CDR3 sequence is CASSLAREWTYEQYF. In DNA, the CDR3 is TGTGCCAGCAGCTTAGCTAGGGAGTGGACCTACGAGCAGTACTTC.

The chain combines TRBV19 with TRBJ1-5; the D gene is possibly TRBD1 (5 bases). The CDR3 is made up of 14 amino acids. V lost 4 bases to trimming and J lost 2 bases, with 9 bases between them. Looked up from germline, CDR1 is LNHDA and CDR2 is SQIVND (reference sequence). The CDR3, as DNA: TGTGCCAGTAGTAAGGGGTGGGGCAATCAGCCCCAGCATTTT. It encodes CASSKGWGNQPQHF.

This chain joins TRBV15 and TRBJ2-7; a possible D gene is TRBD2 (6 bases). The CDR3 has 12 amino acids. The V and J ends lost 8 bases and 6 bases respectively, with 14 bases between them. The germline V gene encodes CDR1 LNHNV and CDR2 YYDKDF (reference sequence). The CDR3 nucleotides are TGTGCCACCCGGGGGACCCTGCGCGAGCAGTACTTC. Protein sequence: CATRGTLREQYF.

The rearrangement uses TRBV15 and TRBJ2-3; TRBD2 agrees at 10 bases. Germline lookup yields CDR1 LNHNV and CDR2 YYDKDF (reference sequence). V was pared by 3 bases and J by 4 bases, with 1 base of the junction left unmatched. CDR3 length: 14 residues. The CDR3 DNA reads as TGTGCCACCAGCAGGCTAGCGGGAGCAGATACGCAGTATTTT. This translates into CATSRLAGADTQYF.

This sequence joins TRBV7-9 and TRBJ2-2; weak D call: TRBD1 (5 bases). The CDR3 consists of 14 residues. Trimming pared 6 bases from V and 4 bases from J, leaving 12 bases between. Germline V lookup: CDR1 SEHNR, CDR2 FQNEAQ (reference sequence). In nucleotides, the CDR3 is TGTGCCAGCAGAAGCAGGGATCTCACCGGGGAGCTGTTTTTT. It codes for CASRSRDLTGELFF. Looking up the rest from reference TRBV7-9 and TRBJ2-2 gives the full variable domain: DTGVSQNPRHKITKRGQNVTFRCDPISEHNRLYWYRQTLGQGPEFLTYFQNEAQLEKSRLLSDRFSAERPKGSFSTLEIQRTEQGDSAMYLCASRSRDLTGELFFGEGSRLTVL.

The chain is built from TRBV25-1 and TRBJ1-2; TRBD1 matches 8 bases. V lost 1 base and J lost 5; bases outside the gene matches: 6. The CDR3 runs to 15 residues. Germline loops: CDR1 MGHDK, CDR2 SYGVNS. CDR3 DNA: TGTGCCAGCAGTGAATCCACAGGGGGTCGGTATGGCTACACCTTC. Amino acids: CASSESTGGRYGYTF.

The chain combines TRBV19 with TRBJ1-1, with D possibly TRBD1 on 6 matching bases. Germline V gene sequence: CDR1 LNHDA, CDR2 SQIVND (reference sequence). This CDR3 region has 14 residues. The V and J ends lost 7 bases and 0 bases respectively, with 12 bases between them. CDR3 DNA sequence: TGTGCCAGTAACAGGGTGGGGATGAACACTGAAGCTTTCTTT. Encoded protein: CASNRVGMNTEAFF.

On this clone itself: Its ends do not fully match the called genes, so a read error is possible. This chain links TRBV25-1 with TRBJ2-1; D might be TRBD2 (6 bases). CDR3 size: 12 residues. CDR1 is MGHDK, CDR2 SYGVNS, per germline. CDR3 DNA: TGTGCCGGCAGTGAGCCGGGACGACTAGAGTTCTTC. It encodes CAGSEPGRLEFF.

The J gene is TRBJ1-1, the V gene TRBV5-1; 9 bases are a match to TRBD1. Germline loops: CDR1 SGHRS, CDR2 YFSETQ. CDR3 size: 14 residues. Trimming at V came to 4 bases and at J to 5 bases, leaving 6 bases not matched to a gene. CDR3 nucleotide sequence: TGCGCCAGCAGCCCGGGGACAGGGAATACTGAAGCTTTCTTT. Its translation: CASSPGTGNTEAFF. The full variable domain, completed using reference TRBV5-1 and TRBJ1-1, is KAGVTQTPRYLIKTRGQQVTLSCSPISGHRSVSWYQQTPGQGLQFLFEYFSETQRNKGNFPGRFSGRQFSNSRSEMNVSTLELGDSALYLCASSPGTGNTEAFFGQGTRLTVV.

The V and J genes are TRBV4-1 and TRBJ2-7; 8 nucleotides agree with TRBD2. The germline CDR1 and CDR2 sequences are MGHRA and YSYEKL. The CDR3 has 14 residues. The trim removed 1 base at V and 6 bases at J, leaving 5 bases unmatched. The CDR3 sequence: CASSQGGGLREQYF. CDR3 nucleotide sequence: TGCGCCAGCAGCCAAGGCGGGGGGCTCCGCGAGCAGTACTTC.